The 29 T cell receptor beta chains given below trace back to one sample, sequenced in a study of CD8 T cells in ankylosing spondylitis. Broader study findings: A motif in TCR beta, a set of about 8 highly homologous variants, appeared characteristic of ankylosing spondylitis blood.

Their specific antigens are unknown. TCRdb used MiXCR to reprocess the 5' RACE reads, holding one entry per CDR3 protein. Of 350,000 to 450,000 distinct CDR3 sequences listed, approximately 26% are singletons. The sequencing input was blood, either unsorted or a sorted T cell fraction (not recorded which). The receptors stem from a male donor with ankylosing spondylitis.

This clonotype was seen only a few times. The genes are TRBV7-9 and TRBJ2-1; TRBD2 matches at 9 bases. Per germline, CDR1 SEHNR and CDR2 FQNEAQ (reference sequence). J lost 8 bases, V lost 4 bases, and 9 bases had no gene match. The CDR3 is made up of 15 amino acids. The CDR3 region has the DNA TGTGCCAGCAGCTCCCGAATTAGCGGGAGTGATGAGCAGTTCTTC. Translated, it gives CASSSRISGSDEQFF.

The V call is TRBV19, the J call TRBJ1-1, with D perhaps matching TRBD1 (5 bases). V lost 3 bases to trimming and J lost 6 bases, with 14 bases between them. The CDR3 covers 14 residues. CDR1 and CDR2 (germline): LNHDA, SQIVND (reference sequence). The CDR3 DNA is TGTGCCAGTAGTATCCCAGGGAGCGGCCCTGAAGCTTTCTTT. It is translated as CASSIPGSGPEAFF.

This clonotype was counted a few times. The chain is built from TRBV5-3 and TRBJ2-7; no definite D call. TRBV5-3 has ORF status, its function being uncertain. V was shortened by 0 bases and J by 4 bases, with 2 bases between the two germline ends. There are 11 residues in the CDR3. CDR3 protein: CARSLEYEQYV. CDR3 DNA sequence: TGTGCCAGAAGCTTGGAATACGAGCAGTACGTC.

This clonotype came up a few times. This rearrangement joins TRBV25-1 to TRBJ2-2; tentatively, D is TRBD2 (5 bases). Germline CDR1 is MGHDK and CDR2 is SYGVNS. The germline V and J ends were trimmed by 8 bases and 2 bases, with 12 bases remaining between them. The CDR3 extends over 14 amino acids. The CDR3 reads CASSGIANTGELFF. CDR3 nucleotides: TGTGCCAGCTCCGGGATAGCAAACACCGGGGAGCTGTTTTTT. Supplemented by reference TRBV25-1 and TRBJ2-2, the full variable domain reads EADIYQTPRYLVIGTGKKITLECSQTMGHDKMYWYQQDPGMELHLIHYSYGVNSTEKGDLSSESTVSRIRTEHFPLTLESARPSHTSQYLCASSGIANTGELFFGEGSRLTVL.

The J gene is TRBJ1-3, the V gene TRBV20-1; possibly TRBD1 for D (5 bases). Trimming cost V 0 bases and J 0 bases, with 12 bases left between them. CDR1 is DFQATT and CDR2 is SNEGSKA in the germline V gene (reference sequence). The CDR3 sequence is 16 residues long. For the CDR3, the DNA is TGCAGTGCTAGAGATGCGAGACAGAGCTCTGGAAACACCATATATTTT. This encodes CSARDARQSSGNTIYF.

This clonotype has just one count. V is TRBV27 and J is TRBJ2-1; 8 bases line up with TRBD2. The germline V gene encodes CDR1 MNHEY and CDR2 SMNVEV (reference sequence). The ends lost 6 bases at V and 4 bases at J; junction bases unmatched: 14. This CDR3 comprises 17 residues. The CDR3: CASSNLAGGYPYNEQFF. The CDR3 DNA reads as TGTGCCAGCAGCAACCTTGCGGGAGGATACCCTTACAATGAGCAGTTCTTC.

The rearrangement uses TRBV15 and TRBJ2-3; a weak D match, TRBD2 (6 bases). The CDR3 sequence is 14 residues long. In germline, CDR1 is LNHNV, CDR2 YYDKDF (reference sequence). With 0 bases removed from V and 5 bases from J, the gap between germline ends came to 9 bases. CDR3 region: CATSRDRGRDTQYF. The DNA for the CDR3 is TGTGCCACCAGCAGAGATCGGGGGAGAGATACGCAGTATTTT.

This chain joins TRBV12-3 or TRBV12-4 and TRBJ1-3; the D is unclear. V was pared by 7 bases and J by 5 bases, with 6 bases between. The CDR3 is 11 residues long. The CDR3 reads CASTSRNTIYF. In DNA, the CDR3 is TGTGCCAGCACTTCACGAAACACCATATATTTT.

There are many counts of this clonotype. The chain couples TRBV3-1 to TRBJ2-2; no reliable D call. The CDR3 consists of 14 residues. Germline loops: CDR1 LGHDT, CDR2 YNNKEL (reference sequence). Trimming removed 1 base from V and 4 bases from J, with 7 bases in between. The CDR3 here is CASSQVLGTGELFF. The DNA of the CDR3 is TGTGCCAGCAGCCAAGTTCTGGGCACCGGGGAGCTGTTTTTT.

The V call is TRBV5-1, the J call TRBJ2-7; the match to TRBD1 covers 7 bases. Trimming took 2 bases from V and 3 from J; bases not matched to a gene: 8. Looked up from germline, CDR1 is SGHRS and CDR2 is YFSETQ. The CDR3 is 15 amino acids. CDR3 region: CASSLGNRDSYEQYV. CDR3 DNA sequence: TGCGCCAGCAGCTTAGGAAACCGGGACAGCTACGAGCAGTACGTC.

This clonotype was observed a handful of times. The genes are TRBV5-8 and TRBJ1-4; D gene unclear. The CDR3 extends over 14 amino acids. Between the trimmed V and J ends, which lost 6 bases and 0 bases, there was a span of 9 bases. In germline, CDR1 is SGHTS, CDR2 YDEGEE. Here the CDR3 DNA reads TGTGCCAGCACCTCAGTTGCAACTAATGAAAAACTGTTTTTT. Translation gives CASTSVATNEKLFF.

The V gene is TRBV10-3, the J gene TRBJ1-3; D is perhaps TRBD1 (5 bases). The V gene's germline CDR1 is ENHRY and CDR2 SYGVKD. The ends were cut back, 6 bases at V and 0 bases at J, with 9 bases in the middle. The CDR3 extends over 14 amino acids. This CDR3 is CAIRWDLSGNTIYF. CDR3 sequence (DNA): TGTGCCATCAGGTGGGACCTCTCTGGAAACACCATATATTTT.

This clonotype was recorded many times. This sequence joins TRBV7-2 and TRBJ2-1; TRBD2 agrees at 11 bases. The CDR3 extends over 16 amino acids. Losses at the gene ends were 4 bases for V and 5 bases for J; bases not matched to a gene: 7. The germline V gene encodes CDR1 SGHTA and CDR2 FQGNSA. The CDR3 reads CASSSASGRKNNEQFF. CDR3 nucleotides: TGTGCCAGCAGCTCCGCTAGCGGGAGGAAAAACAATGAGCAGTTCTTC.

This clonotype has a handful of counts. The chain is built from TRBV24-1 and TRBJ2-5, with D possibly called TRBD1 or TRBD2 (6 bases each). Germline-derived CDR1 and CDR2 are KGHDR and SFDVKD. The CDR3 spans 16 residues. V was shortened by 1 base and J by 3 bases, with 14 bases between the two germline ends. The CDR3 is CATSDFRWGAEETQYF. The DNA for the CDR3 is TGTGCCACCAGTGATTTCCGGTGGGGGGCGGAAGAGACCCAGTACTTC.

This clonotype was seen a handful of times. The rearrangement joins TRBV14 to TRBJ2-3, with 11 nucleotides matching TRBD2. Trimming cost V 3 bases and J 4 bases; bases outside gene matches: 6. This CDR3 is 16 amino acids long. CDR1 SGHDN and CDR2 FVKESK come from the germline V gene. DNA for the CDR3: TGTGCCAGCAGCCACCCGGGACTAGCGGCCCCAGATACGCAGTATTTT. This codes for CASSHPGLAAPDTQYF.

This clonotype has a handful of counts. J is TRBJ2-7 and V is TRBV5-1; TRBD1 matches at 8 bases. After removal of 4 bases from V and 2 bases from J, the junction contained 5 bases not matched to a gene. CDR3 length equals 14 residues. Germline loops: CDR1 SGHRS, CDR2 YFSETQ. The CDR3 protein is CASSLTGGTYEQYV. Here the CDR3 DNA reads TGCGCCAGCAGCCTTACAGGGGGGACCTACGAGCAGTACGTC.

This clonotype was detected only a few times. This rearrangement joins TRBV5-1 to TRBJ1-5, with a tentative D call TRBD1 (6 bases). V was pared by 0 bases and J by 5 bases, with 9 bases between. CDR3 length: 14 amino acids. Germline V gene data show CDR1 as SGHRS and CDR2 as YFSETQ. CDR3 sequence (DNA): TGCGCCAGCAGCTTGGGAAAGGGGGATCAGCCCCAGCATTTT. This encodes CASSLGKGDQPQHF. The full variable domain, completed using reference TRBV5-1 and TRBJ1-5, is KAGVTQTPRYLIKTRGQQVTLSCSPISGHRSVSWYQQTPGQGLQFLFEYFSETQRNKGNFPGRFSGRQFSNSRSEMNVSTLELGDSALYLCASSLGKGDQPQHFGDGTRLSIL.

In this sample, this clonotype turned up once. The chain combines TRBV5-6 with TRBJ1-2; perhaps TRBD1 as D (5 bases). The V end was cut by 0 bases, the J end by 4 bases, with 10 bases between. Germline V gene data show CDR1 as SGHDT and CDR2 as YYEEEE. This CDR3 is built from 14 residues. The chain's CDR3 is CASSLVGEAYGYTF. CDR3 DNA: TGTGCCAGCAGCTTGGTAGGGGAGGCCTATGGCTACACCTTC.

This clonotype has just a few counts. The chain couples TRBV4-1 to TRBJ2-2; TRBD2 is a possible D gene (5 bases). The germline CDR1 and CDR2 sequences are MGHRA and YSYEKL. The V gene lost 0 bases and the J gene lost 0 bases, with 11 bases spanning the gap. The CDR3 has 17 amino acids. The DNA for the CDR3 is TGCGCCAGCAGCCAAGACCGCGGACTCTCGAACACCGGGGAGCTGTTTTTT. Protein sequence: CASSQDRGLSNTGELFF.

This clonotype was picked up many times. The chain combines TRBV5-1 with TRBJ2-2; a weak D match, TRBD2 (5 bases). Per germline, CDR1 SGHRS and CDR2 YFSETQ. The V end was cut by 5 bases, the J end by 2 bases, with 16 bases between. CDR3 length: 16 amino acids. Here the CDR3 DNA reads TGCGCCAGCAGACAGTCTGCTAGCTTAAACACCGGGGAGCTGTTTTTT. Translation: CASRQSASLNTGELFF. Together with reference TRBV5-1 and TRBJ2-2, the CDR3 gives the full variable domain: KAGVTQTPRYLIKTRGQQVTLSCSPISGHRSVSWYQQTPGQGLQFLFEYFSETQRNKGNFPGRFSGRQFSNSRSEMNVSTLELGDSALYLCASRQSASLNTGELFFGEGSRLTVL.

This clonotype was recorded once. The chain links TRBV19 to TRBJ1-5, with a tentative D call TRBD1 (6 bases). Germline V gene sequence: CDR1 LNHDA, CDR2 SQIVND (reference sequence). Trimming removed 10 bases at V and 6 bases at J, with 22 bases between. This CDR3 is built from 15 residues. The CDR3 DNA reads as TGTGCCACCAAGAGGGACACCCTTGAGGGTCAGCCCCAGCATTTT. Translating it yields CATKRDTLEGQPQHF.

This chain links TRBV11-1 with TRBJ2-3; perhaps TRBD2 as D (6 bases). V gave up 4 bases and J gave up 3 bases, with 23 bases separating them. Germline V CDR1 and CDR2: SGHAT, FQDESV (reference sequence). This CDR3 contains 18 residues. This chain's CDR3 is CASSYPLSGRIGTDTQYF. The CDR3 nucleotides are TGTGCCAGCAGCTACCCCTTGAGTGGGAGGATTGGGACAGATACGCAGTATTTT.

This clonotype has just a few counts. J is TRBJ2-3 and V is TRBV12-3 or TRBV12-4; no clear D. V was cut by 5 bases and J by 1 base, with 7 bases left in between. This CDR3 comprises 13 residues. The CDR3 reads CASSEMGTDTQYF. CDR3 coding DNA: TGTGCCAGCAGTGAAATGGGCACAGATACGCAGTATTTT.

The V and J genes are TRBV5-1 and TRBJ1-5; tentative D call: TRBD1 (5 bases). The CDR3 has 18 residues. The germline gives CDR1 SGHRS, CDR2 YFSETQ. V was shortened by 4 bases and J by 1 base, with 21 bases between the two germline ends. DNA of the CDR3: TGCGCCAGCAGCCCCTGGGGGACCAGAGGGGCGAGCAATCAGCCCCAGCATTTT. Translated, it gives CASSPWGTRGASNQPQHF.

The chain has TRBV5-1 and TRBJ1-1; possible D gene TRBD1, 6 bases. Germline CDR1 and CDR2: SGHRS and YFSETQ. The CDR3 covers 13 residues. V was clipped by 0 bases and J by 11 bases, with 14 bases between them. The DNA of the CDR3 is TGCGCCAGCAGCTTGGTCAGCCAGGGGTGGGCTTTCTTT. Translation gives CASSLVSQGWAFF.

The chain uses TRBV12-3 or TRBV12-4 and TRBJ1-1, with unresolved D. The CDR3 spans 15 residues. V lost 6 bases and J 4 bases, leaving 18 bases between the germline ends. This CDR3 is CASSPLDGRGTEAFF. The CDR3 DNA is TGTGCCAGCAGCCCCTTGGACGGCCGGGGCACTGAAGCTTTCTTT.

The chain uses TRBV3-1 and TRBJ2-1, with TRBD2 matching over 7 bases. CDR1 and CDR2 from the germline V gene are LGHDT and YNNKEL (reference sequence). J lost 4 bases, V lost 1 base, and 16 bases had no gene match. This CDR3 region has 19 residues. The CDR3, as DNA: TGTGCCAGCAGCCAAGTTAGAGGCTTTGGACTAGGATCATACAATGAGCAGTTCTTC. This translates into CASSQVRGFGLGSYNEQFF.

The gene calls are TRBV7-9 and TRBJ1-2; TRBD1 might be the D (6 bases). Germline CDR1 SEHNR, CDR2 FQNEAQ (reference sequence). This CDR3 has 14 amino acids. Trimming pared 2 bases from V and 6 bases from J, leaving 13 bases between. CDR3 loop: CASSLLETGNGYTF. For the CDR3, the DNA is TGTGCCAGCAGCTTACTTGAGACAGGAAATGGCTACACCTTC.

This clonotype was seen many times. This rearrangement joins TRBV11-2 to TRBJ2-1, with 11 bases lining up with TRBD1. Germline V gives CDR1 SGHAT, CDR2 FQNNGV. The CDR3 consists of 14 residues. Unmatched junction bases numbered 6, after V lost 5 bases and J lost 9 bases. The CDR3 loop reads CASSRRDRGIEQFF. CDR3 sequence (DNA): TGTGCCAGCAGCCGCAGGGACAGGGGGATTGAGCAGTTCTTC.